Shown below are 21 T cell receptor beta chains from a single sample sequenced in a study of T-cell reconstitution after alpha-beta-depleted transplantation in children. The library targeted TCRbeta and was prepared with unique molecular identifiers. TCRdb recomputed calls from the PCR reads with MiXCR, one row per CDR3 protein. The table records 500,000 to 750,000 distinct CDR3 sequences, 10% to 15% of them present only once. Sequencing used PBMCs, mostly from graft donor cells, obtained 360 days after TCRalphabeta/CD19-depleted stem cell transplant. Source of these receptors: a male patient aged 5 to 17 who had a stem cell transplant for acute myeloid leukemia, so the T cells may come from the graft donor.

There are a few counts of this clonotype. The DNA for the CDR3 is TGTGCCAGCAGCTTAGCTACAGGGTCTCCCTCACGAGTTTCCTACAATGAGCAGTTCTTC. This codes for CASSLATGSPSRVSYNEQFF. The genes are TRBV11-1 and TRBJ2-1, with a tentative D call TRBD1 (6 bases). The CDR3 is made up of 20 amino acids. Germline CDR1 SGHAT, CDR2 FQDESV (reference sequence). Trimming pared 0 bases from V and 1 base from J, leaving 22 bases between.

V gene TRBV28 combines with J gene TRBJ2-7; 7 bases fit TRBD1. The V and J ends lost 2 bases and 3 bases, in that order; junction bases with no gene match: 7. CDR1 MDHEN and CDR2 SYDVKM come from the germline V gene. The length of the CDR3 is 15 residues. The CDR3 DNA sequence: TGTGCCAGCAGTTTAGCCGGGACAGCTAACTACGAGCAGTACTTC. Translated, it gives CASSLAGTANYEQYF.

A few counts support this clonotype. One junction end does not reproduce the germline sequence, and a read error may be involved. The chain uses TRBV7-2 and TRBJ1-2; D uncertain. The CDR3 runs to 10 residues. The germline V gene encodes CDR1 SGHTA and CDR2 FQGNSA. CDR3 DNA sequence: TGTGCCAGCAGCTCCGGACGGTCGAACTTC. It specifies CASSSGRSNF.

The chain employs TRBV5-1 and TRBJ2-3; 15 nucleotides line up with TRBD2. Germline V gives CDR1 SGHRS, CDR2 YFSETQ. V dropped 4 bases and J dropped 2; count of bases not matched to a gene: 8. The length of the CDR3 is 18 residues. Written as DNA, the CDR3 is TGCGCCAGCAGCCCGGGACTAGCGGGAGGTTTCGTCACAGATACGCAGTATTTT. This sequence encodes CASSPGLAGGFVTDTQYF.

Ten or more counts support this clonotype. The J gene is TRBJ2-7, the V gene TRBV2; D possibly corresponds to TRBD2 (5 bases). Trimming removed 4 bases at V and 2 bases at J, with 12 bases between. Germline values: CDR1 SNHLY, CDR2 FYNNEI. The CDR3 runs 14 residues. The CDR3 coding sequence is TGTGCCAGCAGTGTGATGGACTTGACCTACGAGCAGTACTTC. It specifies CASSVMDLTYEQYF.

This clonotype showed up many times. The CDR3, as DNA: TGTGCCAGCAGCGCTCCTACTAGCGGGTACTACAATGAGCAGTTCTTC. Amino acids: CASSAPTSGYYNEQFF. V usage is TRBV7-9 and J usage is TRBJ2-1, with 9 bases matching TRBD2. Trimming cost V 5 bases and J 3 bases; bases outside gene matches: 8. Germline loops: CDR1 SEHNR, CDR2 FQNEAQ (reference sequence). The CDR3 length is 16 residues.

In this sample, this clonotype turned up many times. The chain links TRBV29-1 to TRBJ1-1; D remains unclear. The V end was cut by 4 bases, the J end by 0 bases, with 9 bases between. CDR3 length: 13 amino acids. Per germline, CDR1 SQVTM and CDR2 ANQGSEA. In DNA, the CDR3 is TGCAGCGTTGGACGGGGTTTGAACACTGAAGCTTTCTTT. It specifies CSVGRGLNTEAFF.

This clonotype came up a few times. Here the CDR3 reads CASSQGGLAGGFAKNIQYF. CDR3 DNA: TGTGCCAGCAGCCAAGGCGGACTAGCGGGAGGATTTGCCAAAAACATTCAGTACTTC. V usage is TRBV4-2 and J usage is TRBJ2-4, with 14 bases that match TRBD2. V shed 1 base and J 1 base; nucleotides not matched to a gene: 6. The CDR3 extends over 19 amino acids. Per germline, CDR1 LGHNA and CDR2 YNFKEQ.

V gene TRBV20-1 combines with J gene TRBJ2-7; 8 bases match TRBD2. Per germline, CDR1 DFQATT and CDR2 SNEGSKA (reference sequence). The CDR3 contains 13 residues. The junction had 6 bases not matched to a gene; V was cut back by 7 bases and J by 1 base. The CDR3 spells CSGRLALSYEQYF. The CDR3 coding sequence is TGCAGTGGACGACTAGCGCTTTCCTACGAGCAGTACTTC.

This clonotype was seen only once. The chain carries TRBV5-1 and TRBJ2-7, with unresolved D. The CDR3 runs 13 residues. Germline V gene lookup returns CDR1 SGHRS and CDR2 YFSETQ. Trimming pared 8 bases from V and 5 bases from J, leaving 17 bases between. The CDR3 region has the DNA TGCGCCAGTGGGTCCGGGTGGCAGGACGAGCAGTACTTC. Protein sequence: CASGSGWQDEQYF.

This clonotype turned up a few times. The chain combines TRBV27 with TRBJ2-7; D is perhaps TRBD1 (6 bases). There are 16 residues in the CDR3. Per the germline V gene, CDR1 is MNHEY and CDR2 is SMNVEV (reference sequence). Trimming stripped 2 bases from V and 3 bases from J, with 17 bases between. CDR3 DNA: TGTGCCAGCAGTTTAACTACAGGGTCCCTTTACTACGAGCAGTACTTC. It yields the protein CASSLTTGSLYYEQYF.

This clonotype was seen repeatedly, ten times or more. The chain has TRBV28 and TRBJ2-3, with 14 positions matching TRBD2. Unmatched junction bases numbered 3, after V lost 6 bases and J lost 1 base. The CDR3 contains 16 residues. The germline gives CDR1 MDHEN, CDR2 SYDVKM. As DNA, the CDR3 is TGTGCCAGCAGGGGGACTAGCGGGAGCCGCACAGATACGCAGTATTTT. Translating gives CASRGTSGSRTDTQYF.

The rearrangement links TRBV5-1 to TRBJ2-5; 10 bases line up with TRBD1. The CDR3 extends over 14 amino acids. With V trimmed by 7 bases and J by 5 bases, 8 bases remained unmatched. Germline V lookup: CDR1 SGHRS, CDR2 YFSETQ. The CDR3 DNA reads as TGCGCCAGCGGAACGACAGGGGGCCTCGAGACCCAGTACTTC. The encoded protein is CASGTTGGLETQYF.

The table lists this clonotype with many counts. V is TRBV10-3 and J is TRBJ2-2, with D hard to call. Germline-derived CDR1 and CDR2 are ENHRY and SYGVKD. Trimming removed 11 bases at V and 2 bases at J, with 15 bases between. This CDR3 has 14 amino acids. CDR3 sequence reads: CASVPHLNTGELFF. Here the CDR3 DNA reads TGTGCCTCAGTACCTCACCTAAACACCGGGGAGCTGTTTTTT.

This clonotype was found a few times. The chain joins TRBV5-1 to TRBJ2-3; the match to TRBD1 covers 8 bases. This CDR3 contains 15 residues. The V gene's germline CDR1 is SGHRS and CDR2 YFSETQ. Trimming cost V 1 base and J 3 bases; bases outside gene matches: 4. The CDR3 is CASSLNRGATDTQYF. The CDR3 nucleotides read TGCGCCAGCAGCTTGAACAGGGGGGCGACAGATACGCAGTATTTT.

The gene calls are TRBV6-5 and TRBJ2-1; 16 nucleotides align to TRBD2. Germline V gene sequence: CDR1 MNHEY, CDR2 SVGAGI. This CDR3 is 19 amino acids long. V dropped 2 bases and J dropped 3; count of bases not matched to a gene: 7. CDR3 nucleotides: TGTGCCAGCAGTTACCGAAAGGGACTAGCGGGAGGGTACTACAATGAGCAGTTCTTC. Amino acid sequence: CASSYRKGLAGGYYNEQFF.

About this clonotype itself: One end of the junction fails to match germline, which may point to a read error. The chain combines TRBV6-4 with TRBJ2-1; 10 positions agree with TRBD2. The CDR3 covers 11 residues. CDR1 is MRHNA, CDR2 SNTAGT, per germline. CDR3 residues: CARGTSGVGVF. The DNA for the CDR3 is TGTGCCAGGGGTACTAGCGGGGTCGGAGTCTTC.

The DNA of the CDR3 is TGTGCCAGCACTCCAAGGACTAGCGGTTTAACCTACGAGCAGTACTTC. It is translated as CASTPRTSGLTYEQYF. This chain joins TRBV12-3 or TRBV12-4 and TRBJ2-7; 10 bases line up with TRBD2. With V trimmed by 7 bases and J by 2 bases, 11 bases remained unmatched. This CDR3 has 16 residues.

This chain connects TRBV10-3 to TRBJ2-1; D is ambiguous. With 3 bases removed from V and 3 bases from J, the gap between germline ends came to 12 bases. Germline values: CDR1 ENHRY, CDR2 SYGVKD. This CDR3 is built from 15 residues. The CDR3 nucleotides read TGTGCCATCAGTGAACTTAGGATCTTCTACAATGAGCAGTTCTTC. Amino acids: CAISELRIFYNEQFF.

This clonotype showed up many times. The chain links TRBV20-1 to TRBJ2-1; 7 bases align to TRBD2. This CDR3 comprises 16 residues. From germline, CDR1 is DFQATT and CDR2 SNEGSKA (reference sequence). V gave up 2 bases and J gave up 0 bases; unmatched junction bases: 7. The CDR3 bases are TGCAGTGCTAGAAAACTAGCGCCTAGCTCCTACAATGAGCAGTTCTTC. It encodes CSARKLAPSSYNEQFF.

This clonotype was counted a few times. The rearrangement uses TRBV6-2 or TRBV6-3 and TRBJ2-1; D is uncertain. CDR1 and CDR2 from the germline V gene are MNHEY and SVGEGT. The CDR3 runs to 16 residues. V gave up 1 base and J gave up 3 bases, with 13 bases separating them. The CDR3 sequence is CASSYWRFGVYNEQFF. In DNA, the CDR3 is TGTGCCAGCAGTTACTGGCGTTTCGGTGTCTACAATGAGCAGTTCTTC.